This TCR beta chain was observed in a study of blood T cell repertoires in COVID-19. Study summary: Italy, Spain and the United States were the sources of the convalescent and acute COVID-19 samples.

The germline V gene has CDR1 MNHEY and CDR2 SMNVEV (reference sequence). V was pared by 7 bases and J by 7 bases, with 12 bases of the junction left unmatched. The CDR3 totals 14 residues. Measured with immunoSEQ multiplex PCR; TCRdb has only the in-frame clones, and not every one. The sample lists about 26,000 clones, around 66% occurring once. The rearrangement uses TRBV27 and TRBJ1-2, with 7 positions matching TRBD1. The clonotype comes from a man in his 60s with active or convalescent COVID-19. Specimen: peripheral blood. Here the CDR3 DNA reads TGTGCCAGCACCAGCCCGGACAGGCTGGTTGGCTACACCTTC. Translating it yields CASTSPDRLVGYTF.